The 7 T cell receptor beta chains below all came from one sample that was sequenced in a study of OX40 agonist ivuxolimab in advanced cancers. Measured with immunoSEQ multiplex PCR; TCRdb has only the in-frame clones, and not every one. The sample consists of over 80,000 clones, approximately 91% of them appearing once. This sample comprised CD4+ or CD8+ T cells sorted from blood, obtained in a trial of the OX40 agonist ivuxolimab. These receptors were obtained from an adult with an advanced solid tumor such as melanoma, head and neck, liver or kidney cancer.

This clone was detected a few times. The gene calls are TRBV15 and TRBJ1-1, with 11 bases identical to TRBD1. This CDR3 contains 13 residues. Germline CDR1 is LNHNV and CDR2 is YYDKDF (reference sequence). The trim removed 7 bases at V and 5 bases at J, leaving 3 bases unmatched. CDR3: CATTRDRGTEAFF. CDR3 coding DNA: TGTGCCACCACCAGGGACAGGGGGACTGAAGCTTTCTTT.

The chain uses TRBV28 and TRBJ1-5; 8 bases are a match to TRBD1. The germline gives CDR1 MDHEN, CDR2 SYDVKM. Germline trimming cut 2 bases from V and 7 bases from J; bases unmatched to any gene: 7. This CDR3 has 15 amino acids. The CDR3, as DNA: TGTGCCAGCAGTTTACCCCCAGGGGGCCGACAGCCCCAGCATTTT. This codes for CASSLPPGGRQPQHF.

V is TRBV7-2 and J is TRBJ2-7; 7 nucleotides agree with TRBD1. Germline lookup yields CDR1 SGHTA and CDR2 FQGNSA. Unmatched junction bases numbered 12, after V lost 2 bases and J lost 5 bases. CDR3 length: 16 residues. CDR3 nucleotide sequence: TGTGCCAGCAGCTTAAGGGTAGAGACAGGGACCCACGAGCAGTACTTC. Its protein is CASSLRVETGTHEQYF.

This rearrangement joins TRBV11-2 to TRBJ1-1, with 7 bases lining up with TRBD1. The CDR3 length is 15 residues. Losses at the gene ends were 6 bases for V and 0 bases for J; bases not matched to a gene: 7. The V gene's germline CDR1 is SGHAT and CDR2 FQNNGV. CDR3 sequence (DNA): TGTGCCAGCAGAGCATCCGGGACAGTGAACACTGAAGCTTTCTTT. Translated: CASRASGTVNTEAFF.

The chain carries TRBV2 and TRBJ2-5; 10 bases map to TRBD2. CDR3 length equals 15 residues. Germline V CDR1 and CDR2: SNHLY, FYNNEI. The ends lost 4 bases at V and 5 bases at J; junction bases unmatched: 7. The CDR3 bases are TGTGCCAGCAGTGCTTTAGCGGGAGGAGGTGAGACCCAGTACTTC. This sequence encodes CASSALAGGGETQYF.

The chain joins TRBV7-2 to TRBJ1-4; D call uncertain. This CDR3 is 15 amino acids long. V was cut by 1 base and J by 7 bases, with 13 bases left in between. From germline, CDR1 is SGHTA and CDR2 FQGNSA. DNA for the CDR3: TGTGCCAGCAGCTTAGGCGGCAAGAGGGCTGAAAAACTGTTTTTT. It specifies CASSLGGKRAEKLFF.

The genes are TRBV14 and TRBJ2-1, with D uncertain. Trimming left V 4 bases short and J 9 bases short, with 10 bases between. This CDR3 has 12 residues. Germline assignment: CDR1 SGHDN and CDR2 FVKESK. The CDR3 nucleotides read TGTGCCAGCAGCCCGTGGGCAACTGAGCAGTTCTTC. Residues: CASSPWATEQFF.